This TCR beta chain was identified in a study of T cells after yellow fever vaccination. On the study more broadly: Researchers used CD3, CD45RA, CCR7 and CD95 to sort out EM, EMRA, CM and Tscm memory subsets.

General study results and limits: Repertoires sorted by FACS could include abundant clonotypes that are contaminants from the bulk population.

Germline V gives CDR1 SGHRS, CDR2 YFSETQ. The CDR3 is made up of 15 amino acids. Unmatched junction bases numbered 8, after V lost 3 bases and J lost 4 bases. One entry per CDR3 protein results from TCRdb running MiXCR on the 5' RACE reads. This sample yields tens of thousands of distinct CDR3 sequences, of which around 3.4% are seen a single time; roughly 0.9% belongs to the top ten. This clonotype was recorded many times. This TCR was recovered from a young man who received the YFV17D yellow fever vaccine. The chain is built from TRBV5-1 and TRBJ2-5, with 8 bases identical to TRBD2. The sample was PBMCs, either bulk or a sorted T-cell subset (CD4+, CD8+, memory, or dextramer-sorted; not recorded which), taken more than 35 days after the first yellow fever vaccination. The CDR3 DNA is TGCGCCAGCAGCTCCAACGGGGGGGGCCGAGAGACCCAGTACTTC. Translated, it gives CASSSNGGGRETQYF.